This T cell receptor (beta chain) was captured in a study of graft-versus-host responses after intestinal transplantation. Turning to the study itself: Recipients obtained multivisceral, liver-intestinal, or isolated intestinal transplants. General observations from the study: Patients who carried graft-donor T cell macrochimerism also had high graft-versus-host to host-versus-graft clonal ratios in their allografts.

Measured with immunoSEQ multiplex PCR; TCRdb has only the in-frame clones, and not every one. The data hold 80,000 to 100,000 clones, with 90% to 95% observed a single time. Germline loops: CDR1 SEHNR, CDR2 FQNEAQ (reference sequence). Trimming removed 2 bases from V and 0 bases from J; junction bases left unmatched: 0. The CDR3 is made up of 16 amino acids. Turning to this clone: Its antigen is unknown.

The rearrangement uses TRBV7-9 and TRBJ2-1; TRBD2 matches 11 bases. Sample: unstimulated CD4+ T cells sorted from spleen or lymph node cells, taken before intestinal transplant. This clonotype was obtained from a human donor who received an intestinal transplant. CDR3 loop: CASSLLAGGSYNEQFF. The CDR3 bases are TGTGCCAGCAGCTTACTAGCGGGGGGCTCCTACAATGAGCAGTTCTTC.